These 13 T cell receptor beta chains were all obtained from the same sample, sequenced in a study of blood T cell repertoires in COVID-19. Profiling relied on immunoSEQ multiplex PCR, and the TCRdb table lists in-frame clones only, not all of them. The sample holds about 160,000 clones; 60% to 85% are singletons and the top ten take approximately 8%. The sequencing sample was made of peripheral blood. The receptors derive from a man in his fifties or sixties with acute or convalescent COVID-19.

V usage is TRBV27 and J usage is TRBJ2-5; 8 nucleotides agree with TRBD1. CDR1 and CDR2 from the germline V gene are MNHEY and SMNVEV (reference sequence). The CDR3 is 15 amino acids. Trimming cost V 1 base and J 4 bases; bases outside gene matches: 5. The CDR3 DNA is TGTGCCAGCAGTTTATTTTCAGGGACAGGAGAGACCCAGTACTTC. The encoded protein is CASSLFSGTGETQYF.

The chain employs TRBV28 and TRBJ1-3; D remains unclear. The CDR3 is 16 residues long. V was shortened by 8 bases and J by 0 bases, with 17 bases between the two germline ends. The germline V gene has CDR1 MDHEN and CDR2 SYDVKM. The CDR3 nucleotides are TGTGCCAGCCTCACGGCGGCCGGATCCTCTGGAAACACCATATATTTT. Residues: CASLTAAGSSGNTIYF.

This chain connects TRBV27 to TRBJ2-5; 8 bases align to TRBD1. The CDR3 is made up of 15 amino acids. V gave up 8 bases and J gave up 1 base; unmatched junction bases: 9. In germline, CDR1 is MNHEY, CDR2 SMNVEV (reference sequence). CDR3 DNA: TGTGCCAGCCGAACGGACAGGGAATTCCAAGAGACCCAGTACTTC. As protein: CASRTDREFQETQYF.

The V and J genes are TRBV6-5 and TRBJ2-7; the D gene is possibly TRBD1 (6 bases). The V end was cut by 6 bases, the J end by 3 bases, with 18 bases between. The CDR3 sequence is 15 residues long. The germline V gene encodes CDR1 MNHEY and CDR2 SVGAGI. DNA for the CDR3: TGTGCCAGCAGAACAGGGCTCGGGAATGACTACGAGCAGTACTTC. Amino acids: CASRTGLGNDYEQYF.

The rearrangement joins TRBV19 to TRBJ2-5, with 7 nucleotides matching TRBD1. This CDR3 spans 13 amino acids. Germline V lookup: CDR1 LNHDA, CDR2 SQIVND (reference sequence). J was trimmed by 4 bases and V by 9 bases; bases with no gene match: 8. CDR3 region: CASGPGQRETQYF. CDR3 DNA sequence: TGTGCCAGCGGGCCGGGACAGAGAGAGACCCAGTACTTC.

The chain has TRBV5-1 and TRBJ2-5; perhaps TRBD2 as D (5 bases). From germline, CDR1 is SGHRS and CDR2 YFSETQ. V lost 4 bases and J 5 bases, leaving 12 bases between the germline ends. The CDR3 has 13 amino acids. The CDR3: CASSGPRGETQYF. The CDR3 nucleotides are TGCGCCAGCAGCGGCCCGCGAGGGGAGACCCAGTACTTC.

The V and J genes are TRBV29-1 and TRBJ2-7, with a possible D match to TRBD2 (6 bases). Germline lookup yields CDR1 SQVTM and CDR2 ANQGSEA. The V and J ends lost 8 bases and 0 bases respectively, with 11 bases between them. The CDR3 covers 12 residues. The CDR3 DNA is TGCAGCCACACCGGGAGCTCCTACGAGCAGTACTTC. This translates into CSHTGSSYEQYF.

The gene calls are TRBV6-5 and TRBJ1-2; 12 bases fit TRBD1. CDR3 length equals 13 residues. Germline V lookup: CDR1 MNHEY, CDR2 SVGAGI. The junction had 1 base not matched to a gene; V was cut back by 5 bases and J by 6 bases. CDR3 sequence (DNA): TGTGCCAGCAGTCGGGACAGGGGGCATGGCTACACCTTC. This gives the protein CASSRDRGHGYTF.

The chain is built from TRBV5-8 and TRBJ2-5; TRBD2 matches at 7 bases. J gave up 2 bases and V 3 bases, and 1 base lay outside the gene matches. Germline CDR1 SGHTS, CDR2 YDEGEE. The CDR3 covers 13 residues. The CDR3 nucleotides are TGTGCCAGCAGCTGGACTAGTCAAGAGACCCAGTACTTC. Encoded protein: CASSWTSQETQYF.

V gene TRBV2 combines with J gene TRBJ1-1, with 8 bases identical to TRBD1. The V gene's germline CDR1 is SNHLY and CDR2 FYNNEI. Trimming at V came to 6 bases and at J to 5 bases, leaving 8 bases not matched to a gene. This CDR3 spans 14 amino acids. The CDR3 bases are TGTGCCAGCAGCTGGGACAGGCGAGGAACTGAAGCTTTCTTT. It translates to CASSWDRRGTEAFF.

The rearrangement uses TRBV5-8 and TRBJ2-1; 8 bases are a match to TRBD1. In germline, CDR1 is SGHTS, CDR2 YDEGEE. The CDR3 is 18 amino acids. The ends lost 1 base at V and 9 bases at J; junction bases unmatched: 18. The CDR3 reads CASSLLSNPGTGRSEQFF. The DNA for the CDR3 is TGTGCCAGCAGCTTGCTGAGTAACCCCGGGACAGGTCGAAGTGAGCAGTTCTTC.

This rearrangement joins TRBV5-1 to TRBJ2-7; TRBD1 matches at 10 bases. The CDR3 consists of 14 residues. CDR1 and CDR2 (germline): SGHRS, YFSETQ. Trimming cost V 5 bases and J 6 bases; bases outside gene matches: 8. The CDR3 region is CASRPQWTGGEQYF. The CDR3 DNA reads TGCGCCAGCAGACCGCAATGGACAGGGGGCGAGCAGTACTTC.

This rearrangement joins TRBV5-1 to TRBJ2-5, with TRBD1 matching 9 bases. Germline values: CDR1 SGHRS, CDR2 YFSETQ. The CDR3 is 13 amino acids. V trimming: 4 bases; J trimming: 4 bases; junction bases outside the gene matches: 2. CDR3 in DNA: TGCGCCAGCAGCGGGACAGGGATAGAGACCCAGTACTTC. It encodes CASSGTGIETQYF. Combining the CDR3 with reference TRBV5-1 and TRBJ2-5 gives the whole variable domain KAGVTQTPRYLIKTRGQQVTLSCSPISGHRSVSWYQQTPGQGLQFLFEYFSETQRNKGNFPGRFSGRQFSNSRSEMNVSTLELGDSALYLCASSGTGIETQYFGPGTRLLVL.